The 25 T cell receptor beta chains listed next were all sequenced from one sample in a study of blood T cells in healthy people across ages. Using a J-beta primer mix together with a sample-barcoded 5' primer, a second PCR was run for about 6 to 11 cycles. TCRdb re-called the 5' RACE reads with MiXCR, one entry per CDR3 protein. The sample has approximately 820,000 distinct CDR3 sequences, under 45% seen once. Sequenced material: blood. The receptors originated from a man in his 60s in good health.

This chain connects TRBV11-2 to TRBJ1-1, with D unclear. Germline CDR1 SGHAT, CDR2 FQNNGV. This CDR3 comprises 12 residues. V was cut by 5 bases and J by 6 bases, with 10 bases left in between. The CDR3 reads CASSPRPPEAFF. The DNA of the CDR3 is TGTGCCAGCAGCCCCCGACCACCTGAAGCTTTCTTT.

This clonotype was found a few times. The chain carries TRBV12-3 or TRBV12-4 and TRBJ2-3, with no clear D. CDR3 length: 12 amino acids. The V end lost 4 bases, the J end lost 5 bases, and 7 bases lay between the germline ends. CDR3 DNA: TGTGCCAGCAGTTGGGCGCGAGATACGCAGTATTTT. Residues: CASSWARDTQYF.

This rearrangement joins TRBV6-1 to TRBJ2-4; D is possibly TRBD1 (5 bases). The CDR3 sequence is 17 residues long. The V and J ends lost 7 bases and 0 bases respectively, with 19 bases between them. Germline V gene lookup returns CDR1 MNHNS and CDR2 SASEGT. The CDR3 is CASIRSNLREAKNIQYF. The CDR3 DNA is TGTGCCAGCATTCGGTCGAACCTCAGGGAAGCCAAAAACATTCAGTACTTC.

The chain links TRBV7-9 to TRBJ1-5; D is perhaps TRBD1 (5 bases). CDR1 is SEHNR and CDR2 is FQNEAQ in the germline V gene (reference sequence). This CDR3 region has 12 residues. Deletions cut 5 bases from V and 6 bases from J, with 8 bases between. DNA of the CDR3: TGTGCCAGCAGCGTTGGGGGTCAGCCCCAGCATTTT. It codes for CASSVGGQPQHF.

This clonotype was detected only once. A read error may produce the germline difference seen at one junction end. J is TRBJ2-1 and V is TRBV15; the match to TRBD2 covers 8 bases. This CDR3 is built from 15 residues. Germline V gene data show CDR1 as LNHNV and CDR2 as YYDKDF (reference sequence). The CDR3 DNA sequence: TGTGCCACCGGCAGGGGCCCAAGCGGGGGAAATGAGCAGTTCTTC. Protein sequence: CATGRGPSGGNEQFF.

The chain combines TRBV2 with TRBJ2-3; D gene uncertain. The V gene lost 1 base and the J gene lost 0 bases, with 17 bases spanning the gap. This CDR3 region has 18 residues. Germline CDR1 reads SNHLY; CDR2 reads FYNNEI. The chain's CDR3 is CASSEVLRGFSSTDTQYF. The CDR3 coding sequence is TGTGCCAGCAGTGAAGTTCTTCGCGGCTTTTCTAGCACAGATACGCAGTATTTT. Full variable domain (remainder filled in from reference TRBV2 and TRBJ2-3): EPEVTQTPSHQVTQMGQEVILRCVPISNHLYFYWYRQILGQKVEFLVSFYNNEISEKSEIFDDQFSVERPDGSNFTLKIRSTKLEDSAMYFCASSEVLRGFSSTDTQYFGPGTRLTVL.

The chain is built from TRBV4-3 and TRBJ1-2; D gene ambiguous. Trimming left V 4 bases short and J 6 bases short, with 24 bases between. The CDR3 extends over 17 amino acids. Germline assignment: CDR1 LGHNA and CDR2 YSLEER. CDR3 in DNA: TGCGCCAGCAGCCCAAGCGTCGTGGTAGGGCGTAGGGATGGCTACACCTTC. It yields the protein CASSPSVVVGRRDGYTF.

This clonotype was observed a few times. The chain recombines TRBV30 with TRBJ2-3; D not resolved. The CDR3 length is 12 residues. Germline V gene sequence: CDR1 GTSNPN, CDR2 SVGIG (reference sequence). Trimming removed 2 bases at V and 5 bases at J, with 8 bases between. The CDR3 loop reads CAWSSDLDTQYF. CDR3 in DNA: TGTGCCTGGAGTTCCGACCTAGATACGCAGTATTTT.

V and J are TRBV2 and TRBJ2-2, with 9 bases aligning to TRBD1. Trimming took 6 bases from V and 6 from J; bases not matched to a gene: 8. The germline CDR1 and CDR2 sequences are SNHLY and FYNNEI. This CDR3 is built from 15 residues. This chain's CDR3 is CASRAGTGYAGELFF. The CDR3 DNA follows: TGTGCCAGCAGAGCCGGGACAGGGTACGCCGGGGAGCTGTTTTTT. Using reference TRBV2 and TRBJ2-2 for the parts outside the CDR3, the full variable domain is EPEVTQTPSHQVTQMGQEVILRCVPISNHLYFYWYRQILGQKVEFLVSFYNNEISEKSEIFDDQFSVERPDGSNFTLKIRSTKLEDSAMYFCASRAGTGYAGELFFGEGSRLTVL.

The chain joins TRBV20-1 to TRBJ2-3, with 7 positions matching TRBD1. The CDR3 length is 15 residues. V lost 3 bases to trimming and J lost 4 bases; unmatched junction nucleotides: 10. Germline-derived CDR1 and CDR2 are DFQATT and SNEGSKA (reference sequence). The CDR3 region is CSASDRAGVADTQYF. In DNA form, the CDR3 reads TGCAGTGCTAGCGACAGGGCAGGGGTCGCAGATACGCAGTATTTT.

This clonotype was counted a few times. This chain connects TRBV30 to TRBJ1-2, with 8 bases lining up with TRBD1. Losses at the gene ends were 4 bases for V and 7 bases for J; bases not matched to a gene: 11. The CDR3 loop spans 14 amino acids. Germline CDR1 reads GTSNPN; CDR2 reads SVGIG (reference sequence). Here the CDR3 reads CAWNSQGADGGYTF. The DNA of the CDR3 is TGTGCCTGGAATTCGCAGGGGGCGGATGGTGGCTACACCTTC.

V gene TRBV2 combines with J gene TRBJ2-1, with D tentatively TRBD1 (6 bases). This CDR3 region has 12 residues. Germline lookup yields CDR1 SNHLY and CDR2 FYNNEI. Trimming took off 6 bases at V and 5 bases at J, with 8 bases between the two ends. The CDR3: CASRTGNNEQFF. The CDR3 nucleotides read TGTGCCAGCAGGACAGGAAACAATGAGCAGTTCTTC.

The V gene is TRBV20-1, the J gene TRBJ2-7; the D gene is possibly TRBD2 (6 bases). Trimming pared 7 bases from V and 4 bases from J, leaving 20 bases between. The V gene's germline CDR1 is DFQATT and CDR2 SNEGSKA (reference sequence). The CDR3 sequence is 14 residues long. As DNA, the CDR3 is TGCAGTGTCCCATTCCGGGGAGGTAGATACGAGCAGTACTTC. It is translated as CSVPFRGGRYEQYF.

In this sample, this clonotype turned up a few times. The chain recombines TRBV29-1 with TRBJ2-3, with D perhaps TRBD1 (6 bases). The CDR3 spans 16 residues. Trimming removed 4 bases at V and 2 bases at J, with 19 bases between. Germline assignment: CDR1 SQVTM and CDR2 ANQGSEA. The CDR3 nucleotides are TGCAGCGTTGCCCGTGTCCCGGGACAATTCACAGATACGCAGTATTTT. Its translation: CSVARVPGQFTDTQYF.

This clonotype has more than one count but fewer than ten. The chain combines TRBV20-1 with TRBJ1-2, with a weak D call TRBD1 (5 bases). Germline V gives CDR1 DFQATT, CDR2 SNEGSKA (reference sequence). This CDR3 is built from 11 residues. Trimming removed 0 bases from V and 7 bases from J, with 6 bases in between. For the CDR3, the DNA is TGCAGTGCTAGAGAGGGACTTGGCTACACCTTC. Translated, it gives CSAREGLGYTF.

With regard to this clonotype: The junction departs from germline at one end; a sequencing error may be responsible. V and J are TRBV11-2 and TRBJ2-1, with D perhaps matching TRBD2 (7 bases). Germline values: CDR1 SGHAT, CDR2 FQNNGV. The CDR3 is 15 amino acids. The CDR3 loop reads CAGSLLQGTNNEQFF. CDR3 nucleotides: TGTGCCGGCAGCTTGTTGCAGGGGACTAACAATGAGCAGTTCTTC. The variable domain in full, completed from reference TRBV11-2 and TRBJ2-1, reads EAGVAQSPRYKIIEKRQSVAFWCNPISGHATLYWYQQILGQGPKLLIQFQNNGVVDDSQLPKDRFSAERLKGVDSTLKIQPAKLEDSAVYLCAGSLLQGTNNEQFFGPGTRLTVL.

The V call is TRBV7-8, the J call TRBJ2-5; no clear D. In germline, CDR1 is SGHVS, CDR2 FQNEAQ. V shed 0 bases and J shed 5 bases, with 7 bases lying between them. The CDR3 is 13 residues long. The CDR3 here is CASSLAFKETQYF. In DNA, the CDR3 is TGTGCCAGCAGCTTAGCGTTTAAGGAGACCCAGTACTTC.

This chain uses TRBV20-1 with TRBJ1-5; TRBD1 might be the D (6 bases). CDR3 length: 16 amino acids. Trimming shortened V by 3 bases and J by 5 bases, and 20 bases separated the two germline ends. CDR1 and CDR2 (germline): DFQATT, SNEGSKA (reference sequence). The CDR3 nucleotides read TGCAGTGCTAGGGATAATCAGGGGAGATTCGATCAGCCCCAGCATTTT. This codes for CSARDNQGRFDQPQHF.

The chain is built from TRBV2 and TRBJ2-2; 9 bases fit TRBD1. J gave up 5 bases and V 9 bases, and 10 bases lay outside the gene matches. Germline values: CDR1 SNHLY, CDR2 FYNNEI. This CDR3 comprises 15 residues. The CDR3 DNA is TGTGCCAGTGATGGGACAGGGAGTAAGACCGGGGAGCTGTTTTTT. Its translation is CASDGTGSKTGELFF.

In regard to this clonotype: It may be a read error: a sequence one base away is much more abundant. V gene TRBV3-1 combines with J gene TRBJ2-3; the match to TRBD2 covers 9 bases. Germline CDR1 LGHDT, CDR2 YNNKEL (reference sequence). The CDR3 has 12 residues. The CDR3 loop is CASSQGLAEQSF. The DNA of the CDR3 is TGTGCCAGCAGCCAAGGACTAGCGGAACAGTCTTTT.

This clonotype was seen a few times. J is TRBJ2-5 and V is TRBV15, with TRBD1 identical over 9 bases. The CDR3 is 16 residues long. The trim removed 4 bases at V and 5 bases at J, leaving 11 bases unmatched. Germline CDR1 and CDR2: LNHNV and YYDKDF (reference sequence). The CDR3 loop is CATSTTKQGAFETQYF. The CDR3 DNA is TGTGCCACCAGCACCACGAAACAGGGGGCGTTTGAGACCCAGTACTTC.

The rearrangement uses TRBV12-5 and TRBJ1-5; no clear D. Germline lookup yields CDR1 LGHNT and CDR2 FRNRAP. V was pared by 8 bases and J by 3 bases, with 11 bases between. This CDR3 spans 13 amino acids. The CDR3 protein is CASQGRNNQPQHF. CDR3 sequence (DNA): TGTGCTAGTCAAGGGCGGAACAATCAGCCCCAGCATTTT.

CDR3 nucleotides: TGCGCCAGCAGCCTCCCTATCGGGGCCCCTGATGGCTACACCTTC. It yields the protein CASSLPIGAPDGYTF. V and J are TRBV4-1 and TRBJ1-2; possible D gene TRBD1, 5 bases. The V end lost 4 bases, the J end lost 6 bases, and 18 bases lay between the germline ends. The CDR3 covers 15 residues. Germline-derived CDR1 and CDR2 are MGHRA and YSYEKL.

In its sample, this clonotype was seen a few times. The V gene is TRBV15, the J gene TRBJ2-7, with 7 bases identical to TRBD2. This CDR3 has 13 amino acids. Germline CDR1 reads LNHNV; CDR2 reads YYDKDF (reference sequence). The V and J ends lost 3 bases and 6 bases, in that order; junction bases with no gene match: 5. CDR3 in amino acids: CATSRALAGEQYF. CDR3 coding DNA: TGTGCCACCAGCAGGGCTTTAGCGGGCGAGCAGTACTTC.

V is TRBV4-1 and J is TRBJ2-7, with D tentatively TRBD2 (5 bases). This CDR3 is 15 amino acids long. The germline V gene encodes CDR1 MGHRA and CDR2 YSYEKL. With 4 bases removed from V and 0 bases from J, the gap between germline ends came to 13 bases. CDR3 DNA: TGCGCCAGCAGCCCCACCCGGGGTGACTCCTACGAGCAGTACTTC. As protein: CASSPTRGDSYEQYF.